The entry that follows covers one TCR beta chain sequence. Its cognate antigen is unknown. The source of the sample is a study of cytomegalovirus exposure and HLA in healthy donors. Germline CDR1 and CDR2: MNHEY and SMNVEV (reference sequence). V was clipped by 5 bases and J by 0 bases, with 19 bases between them. This CDR3 spans 17 amino acids. Nominally healthy donors provided the samples, though records likely missed some immune exposures. PCR used 60 Vbeta primers and 13 Jbeta primers. In the source study's methods: A later analysis counted 80 million or so unique TCR beta chains, around 10 million shared. Clones were read by immunoSEQ multiplex PCR, and TCRdb kept only the in-frame ones, dropping some. The D gene and trimming were derived from the DNA, and the V and J assignments and clone size from that table. Of some 140,000 clones in the sample, around three quarters were seen once. The study, taken as a whole, reports: Among TCR beta chains, those listed as cytomegalovirus-associated numbered over 150.

The material sequenced was PBMCs. The sequence was obtained from a man aged 40-55 years in good health and CMV-seropositive. The chain uses TRBV27 and TRBJ1-1; D remains ambiguous. CDR3 nucleotide sequence: TGTGCCAGCAGTCCGACACCCAACAGATACATGAACACTGAAGCTTTCTTT. It codes for CASSPTPNRYMNTEAFF.